The TCR beta chain under discussion was sequenced for a study of blood T cells in healthy people across ages (dated by TCRdb to the mid-2010s). The study in broad terms: In model experiments, template switching captured about one uniquely barcoded TCR beta cDNA molecule for every two T cells. Using deep sequencing normalized with unique cDNA molecular identifiers, the study measured how TCR beta repertoire diversity changes with age. The study analyzed two additional independent replicas of 1 million unique cDNA reads from the same blood draw for two donors, one aged 18 to 30 and one aged 80 or older. To avoid experimental bias, donors of different ages were distributed randomly across sequencing lanes. The donors were split into four age groups: young (average around 15 years), middle-aged (39), aged (roughly 60) and long-lived (under 90). Here is what the overall study found, with its caveats: Observed TCR beta diversity per million T cells fell roughly linearly with age, and a significant reduction was already apparent by age roughly 40. Estimates of total diversity based on one million sequenced T cells were regarded as lower bounds and as underestimates. Donor CMV infection status was unknown, potentially confounding age-related changes in expanded clonotypes. The percentage of naive T cells measured by flow cytometry correlated strongly with observed TCR beta diversity. Conclusive comparison of naive and antigen-experienced compartments was prevented by the profiling of bulk unsorted PBMCs. Compared with the aged group, more naive CD4+ T cells, fewer expanded clones and increased TCR diversity were shown by the long-lived group, suggesting age selection.

The approximately 40 donors, aged 6 to 90 years, were systemically healthy Caucasian individuals from Russia. Around 9.9 milliliters of peripheral blood were collected from each donor into EDTA-treated Vacutainer tubes. Ficoll-Paque density-gradient centrifugation was used to isolate PBMCs, with at least 6.5 million obtained per sample. Trizol reagent was used to extract total RNA from PBMCs, with at least 5.5 micrograms per sample. Naive CD45RAhigh/CD27high T cell percentages were measured by flow cytometry on a PBMC aliquot from every donor. This clonotype was observed once. The specificity of this receptor is unknown. Sequence at one end of the junction differs from germline and may be a read error. Per the germline V gene, MDHEN is the CDR1 and SYDVKM is the CDR2. The CDR3 holds 11 amino acids from the cysteine to the phenylalanine. The entry retains the CDR3 DNA only, 33 bases that are in frame from base 1.

The method behind the library was 5' RACE. The instrument was an Illumina HiSeq 2500. A second PCR of 7 to 11 cycles was performed with a sample-barcoded 5' primer and a J-beta primer mix. A unique molecular identifier was introduced onto each TCR beta cDNA molecule by a template-switch 5' adaptor carrying 12 random nucleotides. At least 3 million CDR3-containing paired-end reads were obtained from each sample. All of the RNA was converted into first-strand cDNA using the Mint cDNA synthesis kit, with a TRBC-specific oligonucleotide serving as the primer. Following uracil-DNA glycosylase treatment, all cDNA underwent a first 18-cycle PCR with the universal primers M1SS and BC2_uni_R. In the source study's methods: For normalization, 1 million high-quality reads, each with a distinct molecular identifier, were randomly selected from each sample. Instead of being binned into consensus sequences, reads with shared molecular identifiers were discarded. MiTCR, set to a Q25 quality threshold and the strictest error-elimination algorithm, was used for CDR3 identification, clonotype clustering and error correction. A nonparametric unseen species model with Euler transformation was used to estimate lower-bound total TCR beta diversity. TCRdb handled the public reads itself, with Q25 trimming in fastp and clone calling in MiXCR, and kept productive beta chains. One record per CDR3 amino acid sequence lists the most common genes and DNA. The V and J calls reflect TCRdb's pipeline rather than the authors' work. The sample table lists hundreds of thousands of distinct CDR3 sequences, around 45% of them with a count of one. The ten largest clones represent about 32% of the sample.

Rearrangement joined TRBV28 to TRBJ1-2; the D gene assignment is ambiguous. What was sequenced was blood. The receptor was isolated from a woman in her sixties or seventies in good health. Here the CDR3 is given as CANSWSYGYTF. The nucleotide sequence is TGTGCCAACAGTTGGAGCTATGGCTACACCTTC.